The 7 T cell receptor beta chains reported below all come from one sample, sequenced in a study of beta chain features in type 1 diabetes. Study-level findings and limits: Within each of all four CD4+ subsets, Type 1 diabetes patients had TCRB CDR3s that were moderately but significantly shorter.

Expressed TCRB transcripts were sequenced because the isolated RNA had all been reverse transcribed beforehand. The table came from immunoSEQ multiplex PCR; TCRdb's copy has only in-frame clones and leaves some out. The sample holds around 130,000 clones, 15% to 20% seen once. Which antigens these TCRs recognize remains unknown. Sequencing was performed on central memory CD4+ T cells from blood. Source of these receptors: a man aged 25 to 45 with type 1 diabetes.

The V call is TRBV7-9, the J call TRBJ2-3, with D uncertain. V dropped 2 bases and J dropped 4 bases, with 10 bases sitting between them. The CDR3 has 14 residues. Germline CDR1 and CDR2: SEHNR and FQNEAQ (reference sequence). The CDR3 loop is CASSLMTGSDTQYF. The CDR3 DNA is TGTGCCAGCAGCTTAATGACGGGTTCAGATACGCAGTATTTT. Full variable domain (missing parts from reference TRBV7-9 and TRBJ2-3): DTGVSQNPRHKITKRGQNVTFRCDPISEHNRLYWYRQTLGQGPEFLTYFQNEAQLEKSRLLSDRFSAERPKGSFSTLEIQRTEQGDSAMYLCASSLMTGSDTQYFGPGTRLTVL.

This clone occurred many times. This CDR3 is CASSSQYEQYF. CDR3 nucleotides: TGTGCCAGCAGCTCTCAGTACGAGCAGTACTTC. This chain uses TRBV7-9 with TRBJ2-7; unclear D gene. The CDR3 is made up of 11 amino acids. V was clipped by 4 bases and J by 4 bases, with 5 bases between them. Germline V gene lookup returns CDR1 SEHNR and CDR2 FQNEAQ (reference sequence).

This clone was observed a few times. The V gene is TRBV9, the J gene TRBJ2-2, with D possibly being TRBD1 (6 bases). Germline V gene sequence: CDR1 SGDLS, CDR2 YYNGEE. The CDR3 has 14 residues. V gave up 4 bases and J gave up 6 bases, with 13 bases separating them. The CDR3 DNA reads TGTGCCAGCAGCAACCGACAGGCCCCCGGGGAGCTGTTTTTT. Translated, it gives CASSNRQAPGELFF.

The J gene is TRBJ2-3, the V gene TRBV5-6; 11 bases agree with TRBD1. CDR3 length equals 15 residues. V lost 2 bases, J lost 3 bases, and 2 bases stayed unmatched. From germline, CDR1 is SGHDT and CDR2 YYEEEE. The CDR3 is CASSLGQGATDTQYF. For the CDR3, the DNA is TGTGCCAGCAGCTTAGGACAGGGGGCAACAGATACGCAGTATTTT.

This clone turned up a few times. This chain links TRBV7-9 with TRBJ1-3; no definite D call. The CDR3 sequence is 12 residues long. Germline CDR1 reads SEHNR; CDR2 reads FQNEAQ (reference sequence). Between the trimmed V and J ends, which lost 11 bases and 0 bases, there was a span of 8 bases. Here the CDR3 DNA reads TGTGCCTCCGGAGCCTCTGGAAACACCATATATTTT. It is translated as CASGASGNTIYF.

The CDR3 protein is CASSLSGGTEAFF. The CDR3 coding sequence is TGTGCCAGCAGCCTAAGCGGGGGCACTGAAGCTTTCTTT. The chain combines TRBV7-9 with TRBJ1-1, with D possibly TRBD1 on 5 matching bases. Germline CDR1 and CDR2: SEHNR and FQNEAQ (reference sequence). V dropped 5 bases and J dropped 4 bases, with 11 bases sitting between them. The CDR3 runs to 13 residues.

This clone showed up just a few times. The chain is built from TRBV7-9 and TRBJ1-6; TRBD1 matches 8 bases. The CDR3 covers 14 residues. Germline CDR1 reads SEHNR; CDR2 reads FQNEAQ (reference sequence). The V and J ends lost 3 bases and 13 bases, in that order; junction bases with no gene match: 8. CDR3 DNA sequence: TGTGCCAGCAGCTTGGGGACAGGCCCAGGGCCCCTCCACTTT. This gives the protein CASSLGTGPGPLHF.